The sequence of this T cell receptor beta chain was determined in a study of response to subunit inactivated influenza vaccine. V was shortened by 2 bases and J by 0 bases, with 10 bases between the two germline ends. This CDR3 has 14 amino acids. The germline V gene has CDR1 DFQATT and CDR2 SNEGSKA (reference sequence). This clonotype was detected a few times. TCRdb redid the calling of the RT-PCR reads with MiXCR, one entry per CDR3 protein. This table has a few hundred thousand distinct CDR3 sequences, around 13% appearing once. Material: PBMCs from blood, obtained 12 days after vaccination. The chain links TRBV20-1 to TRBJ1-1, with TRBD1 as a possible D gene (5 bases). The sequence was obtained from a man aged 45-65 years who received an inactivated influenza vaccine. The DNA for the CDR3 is TGCAGTGCTAGATTGCCGGGGGTGAACACTGAAGCTTTCTTT. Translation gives CSARLPGVNTEAFF.